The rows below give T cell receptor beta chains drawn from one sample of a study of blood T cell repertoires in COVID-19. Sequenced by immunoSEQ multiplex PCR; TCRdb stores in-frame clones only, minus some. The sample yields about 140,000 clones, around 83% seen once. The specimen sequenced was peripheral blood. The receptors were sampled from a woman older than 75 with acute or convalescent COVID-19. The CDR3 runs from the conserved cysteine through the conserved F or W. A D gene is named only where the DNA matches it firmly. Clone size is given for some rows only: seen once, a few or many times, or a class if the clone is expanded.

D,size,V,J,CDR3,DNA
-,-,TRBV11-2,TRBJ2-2,CASREQGGGELFF,TGTGCCAGCAGAGAGCAGGGGGGCGGGGAGCTGTTTTTT
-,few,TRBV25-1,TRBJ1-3,CASSARTGNTIYF,TGTGCCAGCAGTGCCAGAACTGGAAACACCATATATTTT
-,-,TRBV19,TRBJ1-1,CASRLMGGDQAFF,TGTGCCAGTAGACTAATGGGAGGGGATCAAGCTTTCTTT
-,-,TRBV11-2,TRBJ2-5,CASRRGLRGETQYF,TGTGCCAGCAGAAGGGGCCTGCGGGGAGAGACCCAGTACTTC
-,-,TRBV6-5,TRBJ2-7,CASRMDPAGEQYF,TGTGCCAGCAGGATGGACCCTGCGGGCGAGCAGTACTTC
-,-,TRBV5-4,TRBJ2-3,CASSLEPTDTQYF,TGTGCCAGCAGCTTGGAGCCCACAGATACGCAGTATTTT
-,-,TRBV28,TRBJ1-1,CASSFPGPRRAFF,TGTGCCAGCAGTTTTCCCGGACCCCGGAGGGCTTTCTTT
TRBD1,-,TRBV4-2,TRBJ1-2,CASSQDRTGQYNGYTF,TGTGCCAGCAGCCAAGATCGGACGGGACAGTACAATGGCTACACCTTC
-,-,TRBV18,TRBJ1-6,CASSPQTQQGWDSPLHF,TGTGCCAGCTCACCCCAAACCCAACAGGGTTGGGATTCACCCCTCCACTTT
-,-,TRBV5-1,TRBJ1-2,CASSLGTVYYGYTF,TGCGCCAGCAGCTTGGGTACAGTCTACTATGGCTACACCTTC
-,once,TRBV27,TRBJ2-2,CASSQGPPLLYTGELFF,TGTGCCAGCAGCCAGGGTCCCCCCCTTCTTTATACCGGGGAGCTGTTTTTT
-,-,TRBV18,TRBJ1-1,CASSQTGFPEAFF,TGTGCCAGCTCACAAACAGGGTTCCCTGAAGCTTTCTTT
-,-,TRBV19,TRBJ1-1,CASSSQGGTEAFF,TGTGCCAGTAGTAGCCAGGGAGGCACTGAAGCTTTCTTT
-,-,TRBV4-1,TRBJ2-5,CASSHGQQETQYF,TGCGCCAGCAGCCATGGGCAACAAGAGACCCAGTACTTC
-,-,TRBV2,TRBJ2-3,CASRGATQYF,TGTGCCAGCAGAGGGGCTACGCAGTATTTT
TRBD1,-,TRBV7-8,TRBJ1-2,CASSLEDRGRLDGYTF,TGTGCCAGCAGCTTAGAGGACAGGGGGCGCCTGGATGGCTACACCTTC
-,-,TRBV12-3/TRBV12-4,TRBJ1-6,CASSPRVRSPLHF,TGTGCCAGCAGTCCCCGAGTTAGATCACCCCTCCACTTT
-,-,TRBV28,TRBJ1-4,CASSLRPGTEKLFF,TGTGCCAGCAGTTTACGTCCCGGGACAGAAAAACTGTTTTTT
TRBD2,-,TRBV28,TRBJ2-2,CASSLSQRGGTGELFF,TGTGCCAGCAGTCTCTCCCAGCGGGGTGGCACCGGGGAGCTGTTTTTT
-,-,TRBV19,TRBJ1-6,CASRVGASSYNSPLHF,TGTGCCAGTAGGGTTGGGGCAAGCTCCTATAATTCACCCCTCCACTTT
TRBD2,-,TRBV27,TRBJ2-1,CASSGLAGFYNEQFF,TGTGCCAGCAGCGGACTAGCGGGGTTTTACAATGAGCAGTTCTTC
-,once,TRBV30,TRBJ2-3,CAWSYSGTDTQYF,TGTGCCTGGAGTTATTCGGGGACAGATACGCAGTATTTT
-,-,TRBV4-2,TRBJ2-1,CASSQEWGGNEQFF,TGTGCCAGCAGCCAAGAGTGGGGCGGCAATGAGCAGTTCTTC
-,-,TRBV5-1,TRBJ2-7,CASSTGLEQYF,TGCGCCAGCAGCACGGGACTCGAGCAGTACTTC
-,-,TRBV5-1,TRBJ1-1,CASSSRILQGFHTEAFF,TGCGCCAGCAGCTCAAGAATTTTACAGGGATTTCACACTGAAGCTTTCTTT
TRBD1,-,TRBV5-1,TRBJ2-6,CASSLLTGDSGANVLTF,TGCGCCAGCAGCTTGCTGACAGGGGACTCTGGGGCCAACGTCCTGACTTTC
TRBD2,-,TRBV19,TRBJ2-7,CASSILAGARYGQYF,TGTGCCAGTAGTATATTGGCGGGAGCCAGGTACGGGCAGTACTTC
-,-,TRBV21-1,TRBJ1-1,CASTRRGDTEAFF,TGTGCCAGCACCCGGCGGGGGGACACTGAAGCTTTCTTT
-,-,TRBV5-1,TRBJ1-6,CASSLVQEGPLHF,TGCGCCAGCAGCTTGGTTCAGGAGGGGCCCCTCCACTTT
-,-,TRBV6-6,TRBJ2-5,CASSYEGYPSAQYF,TGTGCCAGCAGTTACGAGGGTTACCCCAGCGCCCAGTACTTC
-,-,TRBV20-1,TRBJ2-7,CSASGQGKVEQYF,TGCAGTGCTAGTGGCCAGGGTAAGGTCGAGCAGTACTTC
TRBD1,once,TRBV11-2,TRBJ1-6,CASSSRTGENSPLHF,TGTGCCAGCAGCTCTAGGACAGGGGAGAATTCACCCCTCCACTTT
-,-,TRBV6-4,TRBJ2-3,CASSDYAGSTDTQYF,TGTGCCAGCAGTGACTATGCGGGTAGCACAGATACGCAGTATTTT
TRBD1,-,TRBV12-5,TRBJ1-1,CASGLFLDLTGGAMNTEAFF,TGTGCTAGTGGTTTGTTCCTCGACCTGACAGGGGGTGCTATGAACACTGAAGCTTTCTTT
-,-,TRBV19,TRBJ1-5,CASSIAMHPGGQPQHF,TGTGCCAGTAGTATTGCCATGCATCCGGGTGGGCAGCCCCAGCATTTT
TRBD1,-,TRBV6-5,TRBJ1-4,CASSITGGRGEKLFF,TGTGCCAGCAGTATAACAGGGGGTAGGGGTGAAAAACTGTTTTTT
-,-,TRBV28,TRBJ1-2,CASSLGFTGSGTSGYTF,TGTGCCAGCAGTTTAGGGTTTACCGGGAGCGGGACGAGCGGCTACACCTTC
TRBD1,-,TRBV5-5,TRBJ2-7,CASSPGQGGPYEQYF,TGTGCCAGCAGTCCTGGACAGGGGGGACCCTACGAGCAGTACTTC
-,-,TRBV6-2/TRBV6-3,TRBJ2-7,CASSYQGSSYEQYF,TGTGCCAGCAGTTACCAGGGTAGCTCCTACGAGCAGTACTTC
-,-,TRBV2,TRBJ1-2,CASSARPIYGYTF,TGTGCCAGCAGTGCGAGGCCCATCTATGGCTACACCTTC
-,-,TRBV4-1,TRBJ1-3,CASSHTIAGGTTIYF,TGCGCCAGCAGCCACACTATTGCGGGGGGCACCACCATATATTTT
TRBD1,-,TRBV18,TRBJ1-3,CASSPTGQALSTIYF,TGTGCCAGCTCACCCACCGGACAGGCACTTAGCACCATATATTTT
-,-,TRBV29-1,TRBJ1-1,CSVLKGGIGTEAFF,TGCAGCGTTCTTAAGGGGGGGATTGGGACTGAAGCTTTCTTT
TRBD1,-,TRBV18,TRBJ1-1,CASSQLTGVNTEAFF,TGTGCCAGCTCACAATTGACAGGGGTGAACACTGAAGCTTTCTTT
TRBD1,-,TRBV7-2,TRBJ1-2,CASSSGGSEARMGYTF,TGTGCCAGCAGCTCAGGGGGCTCGGAGGCCCGGATGGGCTACACCTTC
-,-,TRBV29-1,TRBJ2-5,CSADSQETQYF,TGCAGCGCCGACAGCCAAGAGACCCAGTACTTC
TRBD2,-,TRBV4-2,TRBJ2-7,CASSYSGGSYEQYF,TGTGCCAGCAGCTATAGCGGGGGGTCCTACGAGCAGTACTTC